This T cell receptor beta chain emerged from a study of T cells in Graves' hyperthyroidism and ophthalmopathy. Study results and limitations: Most thyroid clonotypes expanded above 0.001 were also detected in blood.

The CDR3 length is 15 residues. Trimming took off 4 bases at V and 6 bases at J, with 18 bases between the two ends. Germline assignment: CDR1 MNHEY and CDR2 SVGAGI. Among the patients, aged 18 to 65, hyperthyroidism was newly diagnosed and had lasted under 2 months. Reasons for excluding patients were uncontrolled infection, other autoimmune disease, pregnancy or lactation. PBMCs stemmed from 10 ml fresh peripheral blood. It was RNA transcripts that yielded the amplified TCR beta CDR3 regions. When the TCR CDR3 underwent first-round RT-PCR, the HTBI primer set was used. TCRdb reprocessed the multiplex PCR reads with MiXCR, giving one entry per CDR3 protein. The sample has about 500,000 distinct CDR3 sequences, roughly a sixth seen once; the top ten hold approximately 18%. In the case of this clonotype: The antigen is not known.

The V gene is TRBV6-5, the J gene TRBJ1-2; D not certain. This receptor was taken from a woman aged 18-29 years with Graves' hyperthyroidism. The sequenced sample consisted of blood. CDR3 coding DNA: TGTGCCAGCAGTTCACCCTGCGGACGGGCAAATGGCTACACCTTC. This translates into CASSSPCGRANGYTF.